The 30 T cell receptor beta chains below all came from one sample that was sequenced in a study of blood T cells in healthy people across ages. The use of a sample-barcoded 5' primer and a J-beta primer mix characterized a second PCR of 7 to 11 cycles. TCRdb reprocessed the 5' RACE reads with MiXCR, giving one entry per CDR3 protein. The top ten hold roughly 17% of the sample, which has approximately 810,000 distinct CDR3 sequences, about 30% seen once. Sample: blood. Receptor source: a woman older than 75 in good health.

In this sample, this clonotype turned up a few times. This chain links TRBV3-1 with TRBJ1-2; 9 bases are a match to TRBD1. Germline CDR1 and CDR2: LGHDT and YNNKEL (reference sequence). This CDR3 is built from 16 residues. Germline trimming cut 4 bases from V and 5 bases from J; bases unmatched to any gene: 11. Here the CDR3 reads CASSRTGTGKEYGYTF. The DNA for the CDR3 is TGTGCCAGCAGCCGAACCGGGACAGGGAAGGAATATGGCTACACCTTC.

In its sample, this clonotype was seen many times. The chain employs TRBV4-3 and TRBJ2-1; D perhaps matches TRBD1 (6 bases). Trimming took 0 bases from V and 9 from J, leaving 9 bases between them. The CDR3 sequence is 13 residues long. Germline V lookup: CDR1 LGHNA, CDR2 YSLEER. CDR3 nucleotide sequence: TGCGCCAGCAGCCAAGATTGGGGGCTTGAGCAGTTCTTC. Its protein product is CASSQDWGLEQFF.

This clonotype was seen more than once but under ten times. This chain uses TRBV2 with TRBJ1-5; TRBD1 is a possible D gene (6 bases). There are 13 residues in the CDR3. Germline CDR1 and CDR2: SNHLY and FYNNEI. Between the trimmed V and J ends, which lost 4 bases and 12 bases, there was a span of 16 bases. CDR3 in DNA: TGTGCCAGCAGTGGACAGGAAACAACTAGCCAGCATTTT. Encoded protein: CASSGQETTSQHF. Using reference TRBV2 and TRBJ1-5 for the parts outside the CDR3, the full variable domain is EPEVTQTPSHQVTQMGQEVILRCVPISNHLYFYWYRQILGQKVEFLVSFYNNEISEKSEIFDDQFSVERPDGSNFTLKIRSTKLEDSAMYFCASSGQETTSQHFGDGTRLSIL.

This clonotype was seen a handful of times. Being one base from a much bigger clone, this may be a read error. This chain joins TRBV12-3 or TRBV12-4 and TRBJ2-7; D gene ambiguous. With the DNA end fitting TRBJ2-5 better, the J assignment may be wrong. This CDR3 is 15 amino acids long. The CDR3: CASSFGGNRWETQYF. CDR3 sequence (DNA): TGTGCCAGCAGTTTTGGCGGAAATCGGTGGGAGACCCAGTACTTC.

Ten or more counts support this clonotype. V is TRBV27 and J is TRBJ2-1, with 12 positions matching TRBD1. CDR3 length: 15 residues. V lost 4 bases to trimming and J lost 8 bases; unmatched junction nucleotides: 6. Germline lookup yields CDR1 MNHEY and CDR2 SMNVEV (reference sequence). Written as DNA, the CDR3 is TGTGCCAGCAGTTCGACCGGGACAGGGGGCTATGAGCAGTTCTTC. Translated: CASSSTGTGGYEQFF.

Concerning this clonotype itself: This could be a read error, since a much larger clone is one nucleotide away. The CDR3 sequence: CASSLAPTGNFGYTF. The CDR3, as DNA: TGTGCCAGCAGCTTAGCCCCGACAGGGAATTTTGGCTACACCTTC. V and J are TRBV7-9 and TRBJ1-2, with 7 nucleotides matching TRBD1. The CDR3 extends over 15 amino acids. V shed 0 bases and J 7 bases; nucleotides not matched to a gene: 8. CDR1 is SEHNR and CDR2 is FQNEAQ in the germline V gene (reference sequence).

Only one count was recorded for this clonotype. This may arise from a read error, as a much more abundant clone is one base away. CDR3 sequence reads: CASSRQVEAQYF. In DNA form, the CDR3 reads TGTGCCAGCAGTCGACAGGTAGAGGCCCAGTACTTC. This rearrangement joins TRBV6-2 or TRBV6-3 to TRBJ2-5, with a tentative D call TRBD1 (6 bases). This CDR3 has 12 residues. The germline CDR1 and CDR2 sequences are MNHEY and SVGEGT.

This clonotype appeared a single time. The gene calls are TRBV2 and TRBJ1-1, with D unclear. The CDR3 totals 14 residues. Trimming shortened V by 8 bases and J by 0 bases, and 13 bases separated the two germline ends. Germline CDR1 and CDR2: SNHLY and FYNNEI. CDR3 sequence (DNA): TGTGCCAGCGTCGAGAGGAGCTTGAACACTGAAGCTTTCTTT. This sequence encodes CASVERSLNTEAFF.

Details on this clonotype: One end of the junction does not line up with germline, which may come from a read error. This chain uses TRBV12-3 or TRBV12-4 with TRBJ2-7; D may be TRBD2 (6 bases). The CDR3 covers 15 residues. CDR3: CACSLGGGSSYEQYF. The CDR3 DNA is TGTGCCTGCAGTTTAGGTGGGGGGAGCTCCTACGAGCAGTACTTC.

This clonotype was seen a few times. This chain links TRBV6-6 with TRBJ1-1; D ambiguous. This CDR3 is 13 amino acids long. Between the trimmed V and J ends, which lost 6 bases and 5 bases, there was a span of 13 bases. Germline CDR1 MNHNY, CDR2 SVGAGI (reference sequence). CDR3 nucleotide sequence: TGTGCCAGCAGAACGGCCAGATGGACTGAAGCTTTCTTT. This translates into CASRTARWTEAFF.

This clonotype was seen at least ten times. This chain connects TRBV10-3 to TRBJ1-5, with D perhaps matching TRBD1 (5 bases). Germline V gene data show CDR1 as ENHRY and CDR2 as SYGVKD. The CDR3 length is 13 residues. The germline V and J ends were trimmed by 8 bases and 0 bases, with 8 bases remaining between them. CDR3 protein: CAIGAGSNQPQHF. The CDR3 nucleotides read TGTGCCATCGGGGCAGGTAGCAATCAGCCCCAGCATTTT.

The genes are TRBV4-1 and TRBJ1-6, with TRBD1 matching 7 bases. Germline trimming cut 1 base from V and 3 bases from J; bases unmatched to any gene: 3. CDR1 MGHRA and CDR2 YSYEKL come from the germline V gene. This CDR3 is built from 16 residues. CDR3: CASSQVDRVYNSPLHF. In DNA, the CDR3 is TGCGCCAGCAGCCAAGTCGACAGGGTCTATAATTCACCCCTCCACTTT.

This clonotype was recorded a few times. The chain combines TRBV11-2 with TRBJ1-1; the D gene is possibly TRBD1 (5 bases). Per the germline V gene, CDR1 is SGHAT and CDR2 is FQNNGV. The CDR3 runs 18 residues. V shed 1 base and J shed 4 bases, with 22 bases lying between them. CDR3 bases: TGTGCCAGCAGCTTAGTGTTTCGAGTAGGGCAGGGTGGCACTGAAGCTTTCTTT. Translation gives CASSLVFRVGQGGTEAFF.

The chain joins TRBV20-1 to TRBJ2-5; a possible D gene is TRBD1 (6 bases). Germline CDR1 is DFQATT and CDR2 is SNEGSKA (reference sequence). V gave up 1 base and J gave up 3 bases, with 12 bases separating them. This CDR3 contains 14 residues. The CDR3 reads CSARGFPGEETQYF. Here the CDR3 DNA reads TGCAGTGCTAGAGGTTTCCCAGGGGAAGAGACCCAGTACTTC.

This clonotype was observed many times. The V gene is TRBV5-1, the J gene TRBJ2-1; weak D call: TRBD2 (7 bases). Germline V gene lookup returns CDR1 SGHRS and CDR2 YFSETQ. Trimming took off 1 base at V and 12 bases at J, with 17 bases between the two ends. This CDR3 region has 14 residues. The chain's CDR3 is CASSLMGRGQTQFF. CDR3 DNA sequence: TGCGCCAGCAGCTTGATGGGGCGGGGGCAAACGCAGTTCTTC.

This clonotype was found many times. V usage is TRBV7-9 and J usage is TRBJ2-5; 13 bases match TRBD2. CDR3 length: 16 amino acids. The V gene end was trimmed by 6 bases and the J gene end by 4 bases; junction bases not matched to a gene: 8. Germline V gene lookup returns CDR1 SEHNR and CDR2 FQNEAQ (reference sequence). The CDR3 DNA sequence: TGTGCCAGCAGAGAAAGGACTAGCGGGGGCACAGAGACCCAGTACTTC. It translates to CASRERTSGGTETQYF.

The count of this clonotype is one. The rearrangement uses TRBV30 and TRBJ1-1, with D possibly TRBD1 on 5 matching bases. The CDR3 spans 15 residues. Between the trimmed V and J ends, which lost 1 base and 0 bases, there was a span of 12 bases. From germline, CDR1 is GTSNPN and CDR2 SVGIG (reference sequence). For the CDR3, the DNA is TGTGCCTGGAGTGCAACGGGGCTCTTGAACACTGAAGCTTTCTTT. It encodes CAWSATGLLNTEAFF.

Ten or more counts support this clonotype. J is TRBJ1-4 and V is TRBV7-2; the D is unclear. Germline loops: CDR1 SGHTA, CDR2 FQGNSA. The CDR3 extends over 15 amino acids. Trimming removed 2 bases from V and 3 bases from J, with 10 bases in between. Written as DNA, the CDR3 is TGTGCCAGCAGCTTAAGGCGGGAGCCTAATGAAAAACTGTTTTTT. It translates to CASSLRREPNEKLFF. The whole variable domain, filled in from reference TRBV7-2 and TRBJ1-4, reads GAGVSQSPSNKVTEKGKDVELRCDPISGHTALYWYRQSLGQGLEFLIYFQGNSAPDKSGLPSDRFSAERTGGSVSTLTIQRTQQEDSAVYLCASSLRREPNEKLFFGSGTQLSVL.

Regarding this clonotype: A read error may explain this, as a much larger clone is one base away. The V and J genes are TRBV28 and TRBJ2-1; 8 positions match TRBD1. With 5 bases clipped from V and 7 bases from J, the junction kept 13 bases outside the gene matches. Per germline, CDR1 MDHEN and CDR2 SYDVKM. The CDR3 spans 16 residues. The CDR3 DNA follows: TGTGCCAGCAGTCTCGGCCTGGGACAGGTTAGAAATGAGCAGTTCTTC. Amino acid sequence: CASSLGLGQVRNEQFF.

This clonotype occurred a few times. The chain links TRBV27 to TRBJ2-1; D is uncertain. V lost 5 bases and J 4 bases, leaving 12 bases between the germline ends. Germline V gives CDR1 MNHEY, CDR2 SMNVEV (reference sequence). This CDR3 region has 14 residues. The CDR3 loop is CASSPGLKYNEQFF. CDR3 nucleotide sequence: TGTGCCAGCAGTCCTGGGCTCAAGTACAATGAGCAGTTCTTC.

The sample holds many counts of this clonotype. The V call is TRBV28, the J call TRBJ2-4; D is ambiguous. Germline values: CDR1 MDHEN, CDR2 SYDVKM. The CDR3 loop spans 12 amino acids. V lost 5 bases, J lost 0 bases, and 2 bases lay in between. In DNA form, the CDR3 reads TGTGCCAGCAGTATAGCCAAAAACATTCAGTACTTC. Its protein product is CASSIAKNIQYF.

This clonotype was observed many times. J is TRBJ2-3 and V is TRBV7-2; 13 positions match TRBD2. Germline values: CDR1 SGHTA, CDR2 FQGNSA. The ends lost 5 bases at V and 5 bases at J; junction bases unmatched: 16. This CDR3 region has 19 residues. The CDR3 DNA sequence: TGTGCCAGCAGCCCGAGGGGTACTAGCGGGGGGGCCCGAGGAGATACGCAGTATTTT. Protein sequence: CASSPRGTSGGARGDTQYF.

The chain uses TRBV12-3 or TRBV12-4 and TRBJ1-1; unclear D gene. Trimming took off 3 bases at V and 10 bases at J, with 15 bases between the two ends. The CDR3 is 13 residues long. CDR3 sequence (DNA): TGTGCCAGCAGTTTGACAATTTCGGGTTCAGCTTTCTTT. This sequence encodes CASSLTISGSAFF.

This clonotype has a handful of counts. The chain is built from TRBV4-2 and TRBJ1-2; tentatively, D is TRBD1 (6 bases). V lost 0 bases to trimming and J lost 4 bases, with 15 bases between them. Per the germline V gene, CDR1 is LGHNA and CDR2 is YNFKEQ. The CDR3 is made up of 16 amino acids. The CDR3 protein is CASSQEEGGPAYGYTF. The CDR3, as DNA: TGTGCCAGCAGCCAAGAAGAAGGGGGACCTGCCTATGGCTACACCTTC.

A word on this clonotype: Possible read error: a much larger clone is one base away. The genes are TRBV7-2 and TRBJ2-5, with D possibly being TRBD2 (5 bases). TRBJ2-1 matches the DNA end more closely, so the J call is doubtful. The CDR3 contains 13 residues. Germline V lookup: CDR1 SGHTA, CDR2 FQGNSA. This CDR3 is CASSTTIQETQFF. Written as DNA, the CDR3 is TGTGCCAGCAGCACGACTATACAAGAGACCCAGTTCTTC.

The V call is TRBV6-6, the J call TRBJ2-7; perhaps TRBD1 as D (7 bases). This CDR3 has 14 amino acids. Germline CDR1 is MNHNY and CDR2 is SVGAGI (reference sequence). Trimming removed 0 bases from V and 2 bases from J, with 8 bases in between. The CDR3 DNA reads TGTGCCAGCAGTTACTCCAGGGGGGCCTACGAGCAGTACTTC. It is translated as CASSYSRGAYEQYF.

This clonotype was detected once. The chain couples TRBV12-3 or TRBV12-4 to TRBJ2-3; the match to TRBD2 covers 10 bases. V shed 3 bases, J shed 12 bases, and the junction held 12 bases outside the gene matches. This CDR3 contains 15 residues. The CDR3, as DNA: TGTGCCAGCAGTTTTAGCGGGGGGAGGGGAGATGCCCAGTATTTT. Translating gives CASSFSGGRGDAQYF.

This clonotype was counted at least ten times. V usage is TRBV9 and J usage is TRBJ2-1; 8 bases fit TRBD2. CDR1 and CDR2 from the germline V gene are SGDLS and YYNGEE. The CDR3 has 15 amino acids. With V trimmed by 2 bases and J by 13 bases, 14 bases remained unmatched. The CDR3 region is CASSVDSGLGGNQFF. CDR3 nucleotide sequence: TGTGCCAGCAGCGTGGATTCGGGACTAGGTGGGAATCAGTTCTTC.

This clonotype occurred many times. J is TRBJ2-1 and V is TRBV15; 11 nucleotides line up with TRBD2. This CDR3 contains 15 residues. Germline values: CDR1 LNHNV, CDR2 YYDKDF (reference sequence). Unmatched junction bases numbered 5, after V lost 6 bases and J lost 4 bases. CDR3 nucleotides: TGTGCCACCAGGTCCCTAGCGGGGGGTTACAATGAGCAGTTCTTC. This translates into CATRSLAGGYNEQFF.

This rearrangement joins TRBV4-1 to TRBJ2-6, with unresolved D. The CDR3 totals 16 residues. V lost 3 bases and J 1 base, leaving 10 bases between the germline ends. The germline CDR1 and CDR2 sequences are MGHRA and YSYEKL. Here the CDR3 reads CASSHFQESGANVLTF. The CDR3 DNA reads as TGCGCCAGCAGCCATTTCCAAGAGTCTGGGGCCAACGTCCTGACTTTC.